This T cell receptor beta chain was retrieved from a study of blood T cell repertoires in COVID-19. In the study overall: The United States, Italy and Spain were the sources of the acute and convalescent COVID-19 samples.

In germline, CDR1 is KGHSH, CDR2 LQKENI. This CDR3 spans 14 amino acids. Trimming pared 2 bases from V and 0 bases from J, leaving 5 bases between. Repertoires were generated with immunoSEQ multiplex PCR, while TCRdb's copy carries only in-frame clones and drops some. This table has about 240,000 clones, about 91% appearing once. All enrollees were roughly 18 to 100 years old and from about 25 US areas. The study assigned cohorts using participant-reported clinical history. The receptor was isolated from a woman aged 30 to 39 with acute COVID-19. Sequences were obtained from PBMCs or T cells enriched from blood (not recorded which). The genes are TRBV18 and TRBJ1-3; D is undetermined. CDR3 DNA: TGTGCCAGCTCACCAGCGGGCTCTGGAAACACCATATATTTT. Protein: CASSPAGSGNTIYF.